Listed below are T cell receptor beta chains from one sample, sequenced in a study of T cell repertoires in cytomegalovirus infection. One entry per CDR3 protein results from TCRdb running MiXCR on the reads. The data show hundreds of thousands of distinct CDR3 sequences, about 17% seen once. The sample taken for sequencing was PBMCs. The receptors come from a human donor in good health (CMV status not recorded). Some clones in this sample may be carry-over from other donors' samples. Each CDR3 is given with its conserved first and last residue. Fields, in order: J gene, D gene, V gene, clone size, CDR3 protein, CDR3 DNA. D genes are given only for firm matches. Some rows mark clone size as missing; the rest say once, few, many or name a class of expanded clone.

j_gene: TRBJ1-2
d_gene: -
v_gene: TRBV19
abundance: -
CDR3aa: CASSETFRVSLAGYTF
CDR3nt: TGTGCCAGTAGTGAAACCTTCAGGGTCTCCCTGGCCGGCTACACCTTC

j_gene: TRBJ1-3
d_gene: -
v_gene: TRBV18
abundance: few
CDR3aa: CASSPRTVIDSGNTIYF
CDR3nt: TGTGCCAGCTCACCACGGACGGTTATTGACTCTGGAAACACCATATATTTT

j_gene: TRBJ2-2
d_gene: -
v_gene: TRBV6-5
abundance: -
CDR3aa: CASSYDGTGTGELFF
CDR3nt: TGTGCCAGCAGTTACGACGGGACTGGCACCGGGGAGCTGTTTTTT

j_gene: TRBJ1-1
d_gene: -
v_gene: TRBV6-2/TRBV6-3
abundance: -
CDR3aa: CASSGGYGTEAFF
CDR3nt: TGTGCCAGCAGTGGGGGTTACGGGACTGAAGCTTTCTTT

j_gene: TRBJ1-2
d_gene: -
v_gene: TRBV6-1
abundance: many
CDR3aa: CASSEGGGLGYTF
CDR3nt: TGTGCCAGCAGTGAGGGGGGGGGCCTTGGCTACACCTTC

j_gene: TRBJ1-1
d_gene: -
v_gene: TRBV10-3
abundance: many
CDR3aa: CAIRGNGLNTEAFF
CDR3nt: TGTGCCATCAGGGGAAACGGCTTGAACACTGAAGCTTTCTTT

j_gene: TRBJ2-1
d_gene: TRBD1
v_gene: TRBV6-2/TRBV6-3
abundance: -
CDR3aa: CASRRDRDYNEQFF
CDR3nt: TGTGCCAGCAGGAGGGACAGGGATTACAATGAGCAGTTCTTC

j_gene: TRBJ1-2
d_gene: -
v_gene: TRBV6-6
abundance: -
CDR3aa: CASSFSGPGAYGYTF
CDR3nt: TGTGCCAGCAGCTTTAGCGGGCCAGGCGCCTATGGCTACACCTTC

j_gene: TRBJ2-1
d_gene: -
v_gene: TRBV14
abundance: -
CDR3aa: CASSQDRAGLRFF
CDR3nt: TGTGCCAGCAGCCAAGATCGGGCAGGGCTTCGGTTCTTC

j_gene: TRBJ1-2
d_gene: -
v_gene: TRBV27
abundance: -
CDR3aa: CASSFNERYGYTF
CDR3nt: TGTGCCAGCAGTTTTAATGAACGCTATGGCTACACCTTC

j_gene: TRBJ1-1
d_gene: TRBD1
v_gene: TRBV9
abundance: -
CDR3aa: CASSAFPDRAYPMNTEAFF
CDR3nt: TGTGCCAGCAGCGCCTTCCCGGACAGGGCCTACCCAATGAACACTGAAGCTTTCTTT

j_gene: TRBJ2-1
d_gene: -
v_gene: TRBV19
abundance: many
CDR3aa: CASSITGLSYNEQFF
CDR3nt: TGTGCCAGTAGTATAACGGGACTTTCCTACAATGAGCAGTTCTTC

j_gene: TRBJ2-6
d_gene: -
v_gene: TRBV27
abundance: -
CDR3aa: CASSFWTGSSGANVLTF
CDR3nt: TGTGCCAGCAGTTTCTGGACGGGAAGTTCTGGGGCCAACGTCCTGACTTTC

j_gene: TRBJ1-5
d_gene: -
v_gene: TRBV7-9
abundance: -
CDR3aa: CASSLGINGIWNQPQHF
CDR3nt: TGTGCCAGCAGCTTAGGAATTAACGGGATCTGGAATCAGCCCCAGCATTTT

j_gene: TRBJ2-1
d_gene: -
v_gene: TRBV19
abundance: few
CDR3aa: CASSLGTSYNEQFF
CDR3nt: TGTGCCTCGAGTTTAGGGACAAGCTACAATGAGCAGTTCTTC

j_gene: TRBJ1-5
d_gene: -
v_gene: TRBV7-6
abundance: few
CDR3aa: CASSSGVFTGNQPQHF
CDR3nt: TGTGCCAGCAGCTCGGGTGTATTTACGGGCAATCAGCCCCAGCATTTT

j_gene: TRBJ1-1
d_gene: TRBD1
v_gene: TRBV12-3/TRBV12-4
abundance: many
CDR3aa: CASSGANRGNTEAFF
CDR3nt: TGTGCCAGCAGTGGGGCAAACAGGGGGAACACTGAAGCTTTCTTT

j_gene: TRBJ2-2
d_gene: -
v_gene: TRBV7-2
abundance: -
CDR3aa: CASSLETEYTGELFF
CDR3nt: TGTGCCAGCAGCTTAGAGACAGAATACACCGGGGAGCTGTTTTTT

j_gene: TRBJ2-1
d_gene: TRBD2
v_gene: TRBV11-1
abundance: few
CDR3aa: CASSLGSGVNSYNEQFF
CDR3nt: TGTGCCAGCAGCTTAGGGAGCGGGGTGAACTCCTACAATGAGCAGTTCTTC

j_gene: TRBJ2-7
d_gene: -
v_gene: TRBV6-5
abundance: many
CDR3aa: CASSRTGSYEQYF
CDR3nt: TGTGCCAGCAGTCGTACAGGGTCCTACGAGCAGTACTTC

j_gene: TRBJ1-4
d_gene: -
v_gene: TRBV12-3/TRBV12-4
abundance: -
CDR3aa: CASSRARPGTRHEKLFF
CDR3nt: TGTGCCAGCAGCCGAGCCCGCCCGGGGACAAGGCATGAAAAACTGTTTTTT

j_gene: TRBJ1-5
d_gene: -
v_gene: TRBV7-2
abundance: many
CDR3aa: CASTPGGRNLNQPQHF
CDR3nt: TGTGCCAGCACCCCTGGGGGCCGGAACTTAAATCAGCCCCAGCATTTT

j_gene: TRBJ2-3
d_gene: TRBD1
v_gene: TRBV19
abundance: few
CDR3aa: CASSTLDRGREDTQYF
CDR3nt: TGTGCCAGTAGTACCTTGGACAGGGGGCGCGAGGATACGCAGTATTTT

j_gene: TRBJ2-1
d_gene: -
v_gene: TRBV27
abundance: -
CDR3aa: CASSLGDPTYNEQFF
CDR3nt: TGTGCCAGCAGTTTAGGAGACCCAACCTACAATGAGCAGTTCTTC

j_gene: TRBJ1-5
d_gene: -
v_gene: TRBV6-1
abundance: many
CDR3aa: CASSETRVRQPQHF
CDR3nt: TGTGCCAGCAGTGAAACCAGGGTACGGCAGCCCCAGCATTTT

j_gene: TRBJ1-4
d_gene: -
v_gene: TRBV2
abundance: -
CDR3aa: CASQLTVRVELMGKLFF
CDR3nt: TGTGCCAGCCAACTAACAGTTCGGGTCGAATTAATGGGAAAACTGTTTTTT

j_gene: TRBJ2-7
d_gene: -
v_gene: TRBV20-1
abundance: -
CDR3aa: CSARGKTGTEDYEQYF
CDR3nt: TGCAGTGCTAGAGGGAAAACCGGGACGGAAGACTACGAGCAGTACTTC

j_gene: TRBJ2-7
d_gene: -
v_gene: TRBV7-8
abundance: many
CDR3aa: CASSLYGGGHLVYEQYF
CDR3nt: TGTGCCAGCAGCTTATACGGCGGGGGACACCTCGTCTACGAGCAGTACTTC

j_gene: TRBJ2-3
d_gene: TRBD1
v_gene: TRBV24-1
abundance: many
CDR3aa: CATSGYGTEDTQYF
CDR3nt: TGTGCCACCAGTGGATACGGGACAGAAGATACGCAGTATTTT

j_gene: TRBJ2-4
d_gene: -
v_gene: TRBV28
abundance: once
CDR3aa: CASSPPRQGSVSAKNIQYF
CDR3nt: TGTGCCAGCAGCCCCCCCCGTCAGGGGTCAGTTTCTGCCAAAAACATTCAGTACTTC

j_gene: TRBJ1-2
d_gene: TRBD1
v_gene: TRBV7-2
abundance: many
CDR3aa: CASSLPDRDYGYTF
CDR3nt: TGTGCCAGCAGCTTACCCGACAGGGACTATGGCTACACCTTC

j_gene: TRBJ2-5
d_gene: TRBD2
v_gene: TRBV7-2
abundance: -
CDR3aa: CASSLTWVGTRRQTQYF
CDR3nt: TGTGCCAGCAGCTTAACGTGGGTGGGGACTAGAAGGCAGACCCAGTACTTC

j_gene: TRBJ2-1
d_gene: -
v_gene: TRBV7-8
abundance: -
CDR3aa: CARGGGPEQFF
CDR3nt: TGTGCCAGGGGGGGGGGGCCTGAGCAGTTCTTC

j_gene: TRBJ2-7
d_gene: -
v_gene: TRBV28
abundance: -
CDR3aa: CASSLQAFILGYEQYF
CDR3nt: TGTGCCAGCAGTCTTCAAGCGTTCATTCTAGGGTACGAGCAGTACTTC

j_gene: TRBJ1-1
d_gene: -
v_gene: TRBV24-1
abundance: -
CDR3aa: CATSDGDAREKAYRGNTEAFF
CDR3nt: TGTGCCACCAGTGATGGGGACGCCCGGGAGAAGGCCTATCGAGGGAACACTGAAGCTTTCTTT

j_gene: TRBJ2-3
d_gene: TRBD2
v_gene: TRBV27
abundance: many
CDR3aa: CASGTLQRADTQYF
CDR3nt: TGTGCGAGCGGGACCCTTCAGAGGGCAGATACGCAGTATTTT

j_gene: TRBJ1-2
d_gene: -
v_gene: TRBV7-2
abundance: -
CDR3aa: CASTGFSNYGYTF
CDR3nt: TGTGCCAGCACGGGGTTTTCTAACTATGGCTACACCTTC

j_gene: TRBJ2-1
d_gene: -
v_gene: TRBV6-2/TRBV6-3
abundance: -
CDR3aa: CASSYRSNEQFF
CDR3nt: TGTGCCAGCAGTTACAGGAGCAATGAGCAGTTCTTC

j_gene: TRBJ2-4
d_gene: -
v_gene: TRBV6-1
abundance: many
CDR3aa: CASSEGTRIAKNIQYF
CDR3nt: TGTGCCAGCAGTGAAGGGACTCGGATAGCCAAAAACATTCAGTACTTC

j_gene: TRBJ2-7
d_gene: -
v_gene: TRBV5-1
abundance: -
CDR3aa: CASSPGTPTYEQYF
CDR3nt: TGCGCCAGCAGCCCCGGGACCCCCACCTACGAGCAGTACTTC

j_gene: TRBJ1-6
d_gene: TRBD1
v_gene: TRBV28
abundance: -
CDR3aa: CASSSGQGGTSPLHF
CDR3nt: TGTGCCAGCAGTTCCGGACAGGGTGGTACTTCACCCCTCCACTTT

j_gene: TRBJ2-2
d_gene: -
v_gene: TRBV20-1
abundance: -
CDR3aa: CSAREGAGTGELFF
CDR3nt: TGCAGTGCTAGAGAAGGGGCTGGCACCGGGGAGCTGTTTTTT

j_gene: TRBJ1-1
d_gene: TRBD1
v_gene: TRBV4-1
abundance: -
CDR3aa: CASSQDIGQGDGNTEAFF
CDR3nt: TGCGCCAGCAGCCAAGATATAGGACAGGGGGATGGTAACACTGAAGCTTTCTTT

j_gene: TRBJ2-1
d_gene: TRBD2
v_gene: TRBV19
abundance: -
CDR3aa: CASSIGLGRGGIVDEQFF
CDR3nt: TGTGCCAGTAGTATAGGGTTGGGACGGGGGGGCATCGTCGATGAGCAGTTCTTC

j_gene: TRBJ2-7
d_gene: TRBD2
v_gene: TRBV7-2
abundance: many
CDR3aa: CASSLLSGATGEQYF
CDR3nt: TGTGCCAGCAGCCTACTTAGCGGGGCTACCGGCGAGCAGTACTTC

j_gene: TRBJ2-5
d_gene: -
v_gene: TRBV7-2
abundance: many
CDR3aa: CASSLVWGLGETQYF
CDR3nt: TGTGCCAGCAGCTTAGTCTGGGGGCTGGGGGAGACCCAGTACTTC